Shown below are 24 T cell receptor beta chains from a single sample sequenced in a study of T cell repertoires in cytomegalovirus infection. TCRdb analysed the reads with MiXCR anew, one entry per CDR3 protein. The sample holds 110,000 or so distinct CDR3 sequences, under 35% seen once. These TCRs' antigens remain unknown. This material consisted of CD8+ T cells from cultured PBMCs, taken from culture after CMV antigen stimulation. These receptor sequences come from a human donor in good health (CMV status not recorded). Some clones in this sample may be carry-over from other donors' samples.

This chain links TRBV7-8 with TRBJ1-4, with a tentative D call TRBD1 (6 bases). Germline V lookup: CDR1 SGHVS, CDR2 FQNEAQ. The CDR3 extends over 17 amino acids. V shed 6 bases and J shed 7 bases, with 24 bases lying between them. CDR3 residues: CASRGQPGRVFGEKLFF. DNA for the CDR3: TGTGCCAGCAGAGGACAGCCAGGACGGGTATTCGGTGAAAAACTGTTTTTT. The full variable domain, its missing parts supplied by reference TRBV7-8 and TRBJ1-4, is GAGVSQSPRYKVAKRGQDVALRCDPISGHVSLFWYQQALGQGPEFLTYFQNEAQLDKSGLPSDRFFAERPEGSVSTLKIQRTQQEDSAVYLCASRGQPGRVFGEKLFFGSGTQLSVL.

A few counts support this clonotype. The rearrangement uses TRBV27 and TRBJ1-6; maybe TRBD1 (5 bases). This CDR3 spans 15 amino acids. The germline V gene has CDR1 MNHEY and CDR2 SMNVEV (reference sequence). V was shortened by 4 bases and J by 9 bases, with 16 bases between the two germline ends. The CDR3 nucleotides read TGTGCCAGCAGTTCAGCTGGGGGGTATCGTTCACCCCTCCACTTT. Protein: CASSSAGGYRSPLHF.

This clonotype was counted between two and nine times. This sequence joins TRBV19 and TRBJ2-1, with 7 positions matching TRBD1. The CDR3 consists of 15 residues. Trimming removed 3 bases from V and 8 bases from J; junction bases left unmatched: 10. Germline loops: CDR1 LNHDA, CDR2 SQIVND (reference sequence). The CDR3 spells CASSIMRTGVHEQFF. The CDR3 coding sequence is TGTGCCAGTAGTATTATGCGCACAGGGGTTCATGAGCAGTTCTTC.

Ten or more counts support this clonotype. The chain employs TRBV7-2 and TRBJ2-1; D is unresolved. CDR1 is SGHTA and CDR2 is FQGNSA in the germline V gene. CDR3 length: 13 residues. V shed 3 bases and J shed 3 bases, with 6 bases lying between them. CDR3 loop: CASSLGNYNEQFF. The CDR3, as DNA: TGTGCCAGCAGCTTGGGCAACTACAATGAGCAGTTCTTC. Full variable domain (outside the CDR3, taken from reference TRBV7-2 and TRBJ2-1): GAGVSQSPSNKVTEKGKDVELRCDPISGHTALYWYRQSLGQGLEFLIYFQGNSAPDKSGLPSDRFSAERTGGSVSTLTIQRTQQEDSAVYLCASSLGNYNEQFFGPGTRLTVL.

This clonotype has a handful of counts. The chain uses TRBV4-1 and TRBJ2-6, with D possibly TRBD2 on 5 matching bases. The CDR3 has 17 amino acids. Trimming cost V 0 bases and J 2 bases, with 11 bases left between them. Looked up from germline, CDR1 is MGHRA and CDR2 is YSYEKL. Here the CDR3 DNA reads TGCGCCAGCAGCCAAGACGTACGGGGAGCTGGGGCCAACGTCCTGACTTTC. Amino acids: CASSQDVRGAGANVLTF.

This sequence joins TRBV4-1 and TRBJ1-2, with D unclear. The CDR3 consists of 14 residues. V gave up 2 bases and J gave up 4 bases, with 11 bases separating them. Germline CDR1 and CDR2: MGHRA and YSYEKL. The CDR3 nucleotides read TGCGCCAGCAGCCAACCCGGGGATGTCTATGGCTACACCTTC. This encodes CASSQPGDVYGYTF.

The V call is TRBV4-1, the J call TRBJ2-2; 8 bases are shared with TRBD2. The germline gives CDR1 MGHRA, CDR2 YSYEKL. The V and J ends lost 4 bases and 7 bases, in that order; junction bases with no gene match: 17. This CDR3 region has 18 residues. CDR3 region: CASSLRSGSGGVIGELFF. DNA of the CDR3: TGCGCCAGCAGCCTGAGATCCGGGAGCGGGGGAGTTATCGGGGAGCTGTTTTTT.

In its sample, this clonotype was seen a few times. V usage is TRBV7-9 and J usage is TRBJ2-1; 10 bases align to TRBD2. The ends lost 5 bases at V and 7 bases at J; junction bases unmatched: 14. Per germline, CDR1 SEHNR and CDR2 FQNEAQ (reference sequence). CDR3 length equals 17 residues. The CDR3 sequence is CASSPGGLAGARNEQFF. The CDR3 DNA follows: TGTGCCAGCAGCCCCGGCGGTCTAGCGGGGGCCAGGAATGAGCAGTTCTTC.

Details on this clonotype: Sequence at one end of the junction differs from germline and may be a read error. The chain combines TRBV28 with TRBJ2-7; 7 bases are shared with TRBD2. The CDR3 has 17 amino acids. CDR1 MDHEN and CDR2 SYDVKM come from the germline V gene. CDR3 DNA sequence: TGTGCCAGCAGTCTAGAATCCTTGGGGGGGAGCAAACCCTACGAGCACTTC. This codes for CASSLESLGGSKPYEHF. Based on the CDR3 plus reference TRBV28 and TRBJ2-7, the full variable domain is DVKVTQSSRYLVKRTGEKVFLECVQDMDHENMFWYRQDPGLGLRLIYFSYDVKMKEKGDIPEGYSVSREKKERFSLILESASTNQTSMYLCASSLESLGGSKPYEHFGPGTRLTVT.

There are a few counts of this clonotype. V gene TRBV20-1 combines with J gene TRBJ2-5; TRBD2 aligns across 9 bases. The CDR3 extends over 15 amino acids. V was clipped by 6 bases and J by 1 base; unmatched bases: 9. Germline values: CDR1 DFQATT, CDR2 SNEGSKA (reference sequence). The CDR3 sequence is CSAHKAGGLQETQYF. The CDR3 nucleotides read TGCAGTGCGCATAAAGCGGGGGGCCTCCAAGAGACCCAGTACTTC.

V gene TRBV7-6 combines with J gene TRBJ1-6; D possibly corresponds to TRBD1 (6 bases). There are 14 residues in the CDR3. CDR1 and CDR2 from the germline V gene are SGHVS and FNYEAQ. V lost 5 bases to trimming and J lost 8 bases, with 13 bases between them. CDR3 protein: CASSLTGNDSPLHF. CDR3 nucleotide sequence: TGTGCCAGCAGCCTAACAGGGAACGATTCACCCCTCCACTTT.

The gene calls are TRBV6-2 or TRBV6-3 and TRBJ1-1; D not resolved. The CDR3 loop spans 16 amino acids. V shed 7 bases and J shed 1 base, with 19 bases lying between them. Germline V lookup: CDR1 MNHEY, CDR2 SVGEGT. The CDR3 spells CASTKERPPTNTEAFF. The DNA for the CDR3 is TGTGCCAGCACCAAAGAGAGGCCACCCACGAACACTGAAGCTTTCTTT.

Many counts were recorded for this clonotype. The chain joins TRBV7-8 to TRBJ2-1; 9 bases align to TRBD2. The CDR3 is 15 residues long. Germline CDR1 is SGHVS and CDR2 is FQNEAQ. Trimming removed 6 bases from V and 9 bases from J; junction bases left unmatched: 12. The DNA of the CDR3 is TGTGCCAGCAGGCTTAGCGGGGGTTCGGTGGGTGAGCAGTTCTTC. Amino acids: CASRLSGGSVGEQFF.

CDR3 in DNA: TGTGCCACCAGTTCGAAGGGACAGTTACCCTACGAGCAGTACTTC. This encodes CATSSKGQLPYEQYF. The chain carries TRBV15 and TRBJ2-7; 7 bases agree with TRBD1. Unmatched junction bases numbered 10, after V lost 6 bases and J lost 2 bases. Per the germline V gene, CDR1 is LNHNV and CDR2 is YYDKDF (reference sequence). The CDR3 is 15 amino acids.

CDR3 nucleotides: TGTGCCAGCAGCACTGACGGAGCAGCCTACGAGCAGTACTTC. This codes for CASSTDGAAYEQYF. This chain links TRBV9 with TRBJ2-7; no firm D call. The germline V and J ends were trimmed by 4 bases and 2 bases, with 13 bases remaining between them. The CDR3 spans 14 residues. Per germline, CDR1 SGDLS and CDR2 YYNGEE. Looking up the rest from reference TRBV9 and TRBJ2-7 gives the full variable domain: DSGVTQTPKHLITATGQRVTLRCSPRSGDLSVYWYQQSLDQGLQFLIQYYNGEERAKGNILERFSAQQFPDLHSELNLSSLELGDSALYFCASSTDGAAYEQYFGPGTRLTVT.

The chain links TRBV5-6 to TRBJ1-5; 8 bases are shared with TRBD1. The CDR3 loop spans 16 amino acids. V shed 2 bases, J shed 7 bases, and the junction held 11 bases outside the gene matches. Germline V gene data show CDR1 as SGHDT and CDR2 as YYEEEE. For the CDR3, the DNA is TGTGCCAGCAGCTTTACCACAGGGGGTACGGGGCAGCCCCAGCATTTT. It yields the protein CASSFTTGGTGQPQHF.

This clonotype was counted only a few times. The V and J genes are TRBV12-3 or TRBV12-4 and TRBJ1-3; no firm D call. The CDR3 has 15 residues. V gave up 5 bases and J gave up 0 bases, with 11 bases separating them. In DNA, the CDR3 is TGTGCCAGCAGTCCACTGCATAGCTCTGGAAACACCATATATTTT. This codes for CASSPLHSSGNTIYF.

In its sample, this clonotype was seen once. The J gene is TRBJ1-1, the V gene TRBV19, with unresolved D. Trimming took off 8 bases at V and 3 bases at J, with 22 bases between the two ends. CDR3 size: 16 residues. Germline assignment: CDR1 LNHDA and CDR2 SQIVND (reference sequence). In DNA, the CDR3 is TGTGCCAGTTCGGGCGATGGCTGGTTGAAGGACACTGAAGCTTTCTTT. Protein product: CASSGDGWLKDTEAFF.

In DNA, the CDR3 is TGTGCCAGCAGTCCCGGGACTAGCGGGGGCGATGAGCAGTTCTTC. It encodes CASSPGTSGGDEQFF. V usage is TRBV12-3 or TRBV12-4 and J usage is TRBJ2-1, with 14 bases identical to TRBD2. The CDR3 length is 15 residues. The V gene end was trimmed by 5 bases and the J gene end by 8 bases; junction bases not matched to a gene: 5.

V gene TRBV5-5 combines with J gene TRBJ2-5, with D hard to call. Germline V gene data show CDR1 as SGHKS and CDR2 as YYEKEE (reference sequence). CDR3 length: 14 residues. V was pared by 3 bases and J by 3 bases, with 12 bases between. The CDR3 sequence: CASSYPWTEETQYF. In DNA form, the CDR3 reads TGTGCCAGCAGCTACCCCTGGACGGAAGAGACCCAGTACTTC.

The chain links TRBV19 to TRBJ1-5, with 7 bases that match TRBD1. V trimming: 6 bases; J trimming: 10 bases; junction bases outside the gene matches: 9. CDR3 size: 13 residues. Germline V gives CDR1 LNHDA, CDR2 SQIVND (reference sequence). CDR3 bases: TGTGCCAGTAGATCGACAGGGCCTGACCCCCAGCATTTT. This sequence encodes CASRSTGPDPQHF.

J is TRBJ1-3 and V is TRBV4-2; 7 nucleotides align to TRBD1. This CDR3 region has 13 residues. Germline-derived CDR1 and CDR2 are LGHNA and YNFKEQ. V lost 7 bases, J lost 1 base, and 1 base stayed unmatched. CDR3 in amino acids: CASKDRSGNTIYF. The CDR3 DNA follows: TGTGCCAGCAAGGACAGGTCTGGAAACACCATATATTTT.

There are many counts of this clonotype. CDR3: CASSLSRGTREVADTQYF. Here the CDR3 DNA reads TGTGCCAGCAGCTTAAGTCGCGGGACCCGTGAAGTGGCAGATACGCAGTATTTT. This chain links TRBV11-2 with TRBJ2-3; D perhaps matches TRBD2 (6 bases). The CDR3 is 18 amino acids. V lost 2 bases to trimming and J lost 4 bases, with 22 bases between them. Germline CDR1 SGHAT, CDR2 FQNNGV. The complete variable domain, with remaining parts taken from reference TRBV11-2 and TRBJ2-3, reads EAGVAQSPRYKIIEKRQSVAFWCNPISGHATLYWYQQILGQGPKLLIQFQNNGVVDDSQLPKDRFSAERLKGVDSTLKIQPAKLEDSAVYLCASSLSRGTREVADTQYFGPGTRLTVL.

This clonotype was picked up a small number of times. The chain employs TRBV7-2 and TRBJ1-4; no firm D call. With 5 bases removed from V and 8 bases from J, the gap between germline ends came to 21 bases. The V gene's germline CDR1 is SGHTA and CDR2 FQGNSA. The CDR3 length is 16 residues. The CDR3 bases are TGTGCCAGCAGCCCGACTGCGAACGGGGTGCGGGAAAAACTGTTTTTT. This gives the protein CASSPTANGVREKLFF.